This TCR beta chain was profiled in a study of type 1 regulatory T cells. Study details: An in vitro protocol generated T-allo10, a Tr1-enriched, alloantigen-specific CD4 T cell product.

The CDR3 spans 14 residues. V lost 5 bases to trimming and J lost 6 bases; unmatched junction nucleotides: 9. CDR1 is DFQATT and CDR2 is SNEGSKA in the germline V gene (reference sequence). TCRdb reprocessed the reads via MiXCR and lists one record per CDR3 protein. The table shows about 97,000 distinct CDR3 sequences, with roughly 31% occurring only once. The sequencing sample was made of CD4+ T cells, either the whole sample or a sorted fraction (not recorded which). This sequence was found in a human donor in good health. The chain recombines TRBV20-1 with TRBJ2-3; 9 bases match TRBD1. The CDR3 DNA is TGCAGTGCTCCCGGGACAGGGCCTGGTGATACGCAGTATTTT. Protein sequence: CSAPGTGPGDTQYF.